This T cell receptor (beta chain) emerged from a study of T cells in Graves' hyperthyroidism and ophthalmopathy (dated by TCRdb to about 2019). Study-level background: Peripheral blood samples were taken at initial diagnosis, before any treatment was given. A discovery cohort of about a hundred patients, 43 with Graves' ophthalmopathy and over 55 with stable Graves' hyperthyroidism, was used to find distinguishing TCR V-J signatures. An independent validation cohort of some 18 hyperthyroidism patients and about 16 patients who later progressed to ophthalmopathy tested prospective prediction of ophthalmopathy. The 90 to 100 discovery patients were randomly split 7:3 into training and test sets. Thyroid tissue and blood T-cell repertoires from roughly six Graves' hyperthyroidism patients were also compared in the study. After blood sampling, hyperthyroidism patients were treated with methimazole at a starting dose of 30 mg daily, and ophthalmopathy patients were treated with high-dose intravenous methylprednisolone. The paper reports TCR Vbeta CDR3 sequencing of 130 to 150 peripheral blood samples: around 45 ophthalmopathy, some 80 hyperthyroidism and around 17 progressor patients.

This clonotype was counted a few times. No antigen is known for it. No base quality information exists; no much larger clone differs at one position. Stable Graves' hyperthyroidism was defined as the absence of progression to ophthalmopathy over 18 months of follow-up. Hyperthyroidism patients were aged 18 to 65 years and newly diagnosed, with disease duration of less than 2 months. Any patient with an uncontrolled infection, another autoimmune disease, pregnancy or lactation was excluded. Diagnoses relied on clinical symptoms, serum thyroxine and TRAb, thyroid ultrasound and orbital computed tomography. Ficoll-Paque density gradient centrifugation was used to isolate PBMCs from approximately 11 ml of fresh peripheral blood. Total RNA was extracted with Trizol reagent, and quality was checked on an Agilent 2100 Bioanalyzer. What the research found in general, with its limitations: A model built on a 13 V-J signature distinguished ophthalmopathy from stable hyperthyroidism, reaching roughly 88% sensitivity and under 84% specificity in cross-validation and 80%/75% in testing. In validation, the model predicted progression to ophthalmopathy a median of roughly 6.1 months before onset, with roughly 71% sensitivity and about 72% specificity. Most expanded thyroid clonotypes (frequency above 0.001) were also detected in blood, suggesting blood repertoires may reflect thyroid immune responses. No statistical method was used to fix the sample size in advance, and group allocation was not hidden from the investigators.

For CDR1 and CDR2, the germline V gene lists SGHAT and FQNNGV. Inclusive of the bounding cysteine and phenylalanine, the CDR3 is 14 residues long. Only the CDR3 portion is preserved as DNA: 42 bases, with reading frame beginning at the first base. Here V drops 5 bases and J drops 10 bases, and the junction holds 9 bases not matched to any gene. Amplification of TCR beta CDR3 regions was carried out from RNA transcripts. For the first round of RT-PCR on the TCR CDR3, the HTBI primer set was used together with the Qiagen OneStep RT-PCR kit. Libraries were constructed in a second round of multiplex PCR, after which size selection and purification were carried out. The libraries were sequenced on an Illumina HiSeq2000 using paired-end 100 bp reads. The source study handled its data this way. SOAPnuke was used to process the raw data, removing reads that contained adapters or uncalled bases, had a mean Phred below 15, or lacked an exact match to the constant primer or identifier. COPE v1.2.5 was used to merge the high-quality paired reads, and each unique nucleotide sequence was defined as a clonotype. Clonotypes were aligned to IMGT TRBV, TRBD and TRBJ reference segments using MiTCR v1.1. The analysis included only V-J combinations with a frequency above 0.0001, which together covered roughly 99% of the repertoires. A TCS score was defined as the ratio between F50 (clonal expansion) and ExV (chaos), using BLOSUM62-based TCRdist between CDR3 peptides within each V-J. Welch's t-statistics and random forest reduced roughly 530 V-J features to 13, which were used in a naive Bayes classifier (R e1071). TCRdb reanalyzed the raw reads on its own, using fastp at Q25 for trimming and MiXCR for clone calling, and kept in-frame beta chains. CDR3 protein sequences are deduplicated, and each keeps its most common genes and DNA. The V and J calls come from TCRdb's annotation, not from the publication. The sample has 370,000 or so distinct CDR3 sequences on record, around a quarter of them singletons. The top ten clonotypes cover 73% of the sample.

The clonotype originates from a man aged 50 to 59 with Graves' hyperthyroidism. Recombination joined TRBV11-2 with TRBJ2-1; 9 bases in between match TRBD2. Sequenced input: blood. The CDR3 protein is CASSLASGTWEQFF. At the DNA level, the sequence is TGTGCCAGCAGCCTGGCTAGCGGGACTTGGGAGCAGTTCTTC.